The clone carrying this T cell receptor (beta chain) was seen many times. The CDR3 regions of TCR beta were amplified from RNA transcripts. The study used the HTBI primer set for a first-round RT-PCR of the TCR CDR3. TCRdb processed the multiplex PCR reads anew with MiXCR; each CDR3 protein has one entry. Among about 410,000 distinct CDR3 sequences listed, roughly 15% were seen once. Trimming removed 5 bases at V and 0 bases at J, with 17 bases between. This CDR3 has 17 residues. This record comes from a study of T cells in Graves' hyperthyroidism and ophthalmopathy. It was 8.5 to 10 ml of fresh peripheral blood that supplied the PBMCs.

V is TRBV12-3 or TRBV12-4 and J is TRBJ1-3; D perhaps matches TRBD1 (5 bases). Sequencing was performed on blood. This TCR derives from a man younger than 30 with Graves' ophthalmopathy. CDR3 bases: TGTGCCAGCAGTATTTTACGGCAGGGTCACTCTGGAAACACCATATATTTT. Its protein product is CASSILRQGHSGNTIYF.